This T cell receptor beta chain was retrieved from a study of CD8+CD57+ T cells in acquired aplastic anemia. General observations from the study: It was found that twenty-nine CD8+ CDR3 sequences were shared between patients and controls. Any difference that existed in CD8+ Simpson's diversity between patients and controls was not significant.

Of note for this clonotype: Its antigen is undetermined.

Individuals selected for sequencing had exhibited CD8+CD57+ cell expansion on flow cytometry. This CDR3 has 14 residues. V was shortened by 0 bases and J by 7 bases, with 14 bases between the two germline ends. Germline V gene lookup returns CDR1 SGHRS and CDR2 YFSETQ. Genomic DNA was employed as the template in profiling TCR beta VDJ and CDR3. MiXCR was run by TCRdb on the reads, yielding one entry per CDR3 protein. The sample holds roughly 180,000 distinct CDR3 sequences, roughly 50% seen once. The material sequenced was sorted CD4+, CD8+, or CD8+CD57+ T cells (not recorded which) from PBMCs. The chain uses TRBV5-1 and TRBJ2-7; D might be TRBD1 (7 bases). The clonotype was recovered from a human donor with aplastic anemia. In nucleotides, the CDR3 is TGCGCCAGCAGCTTGGGTAGGGGGCGGGGAGAGCAGTACTTC. It encodes CASSLGRGRGEQYF.